The T cell receptor beta chain described here comes from a study of T cells after yellow fever vaccination (dated by TCRdb to about 2019). At the level of the whole study: The SMART-Seq v4 Ultra Low Input RNA kit was used to prepare libraries from fractions with low cell numbers. Bulk TCR alpha and beta repertoires were sequenced longitudinally to track T-cell clones before and after primary and booster YFV17D yellow fever vaccination. The cohort comprised two healthy male donors, one aged 18 to 30 and one aged 30 to 40 years. Blood was drawn at multiple timepoints before and after primary and secondary immunization, with bulk PBMC replicates and cell subsets isolated.

TCR cDNA was synthesized by 5'RACE template switching, through which a universal primer site and unique molecular identifiers were introduced. Priming for cDNA synthesis came from both the TCR alpha and TCR beta constant segments. Library amplification involved two PCR steps, and the second step added sample barcodes and sequencing adapters. Sequencing of libraries was performed on Illumina HiSeq 2500 (2x100 bp) or NovaSeq (2x150 bp). The authors' pipeline ran thus. Reads were demultiplexed and collapsed into UMI consensus sequences with MIGEC, and V(D)J alignment was performed with MiXCR. Vaccine-responding clonotypes were defined with edgeR using replicate PBMC samples, requiring FDR below 0.01 and a log2 fold change above 5 up to day 15. CD4 or CD8 identity was assigned to each bulk clonotype according to whether the clonotype was present at higher abundance in the sequenced CD4 repertoire or the sequenced CD8 repertoire. TCRdb trimmed the raw reads at Q25, called clones with MiXCR and kept productive beta chains. Each record represents a unique CDR3 protein, reported with the most common genes and DNA among its rows. The V and J calls here are based on TCRdb, not the publication. For this sample the table gives 300,000 or so distinct CDR3 sequences, of which roughly 13% were detected only once. The ten largest clones capture less than 0.55% of the sample.

Cut back by 4 bases and 0 bases, the V and J ends lie 22 bases apart. Measured from the cysteine to the phenylalanine, the CDR3 is 19 residues long. The DNA shown is the 57-base CDR3, in frame from base 1. CDR1 and CDR2 are drawn from the germline V gene: LGHNA, YSLEER. The investigation overall reported the following: Because only a couple of donors were included in the study, the extent to which the findings can be generalized is limited. After the booster, most of the clones that had expanded following primary vaccination were detected again (roughly 96% of CD4 and around 87% of CD8), which suggests that memory was broadly maintained. A small share of clonotypes was detected in both CD4 and CD8 compartments, with the overlap likely arising from convergent recombination. Computational filtering was required because FACS-sorted repertoires could contain abundant contaminating clonotypes from the bulk population. The secondary T-cell response was found to be weaker but faster than the primary response, with a peak reached on day 5 rather than on day 15.

The treatment or condition label, read with the paper, signifies: live attenuated yellow fever vaccine strain. PBMCs were isolated from peripheral blood using a standard Ficoll-Paque protocol. CD4 and CD8 T-cell fractions were isolated with Dynabeads CD4 and CD8 positive selection kits. RNA was extracted with TriZol from bulk PBMCs, CD4 and CD8 fractions, and dextramer-positive and dextramer-negative fractions. Only a few counts were recorded for this clonotype. Its antigen target is currently unknown. Per-base qualities were not stored, and no clone one base away is much larger. Rearrangement joined TRBV4-3 to TRBJ2-1, with an unclear D gene assignment. The source of this sequence is a young man who received the YFV17D yellow fever vaccine. The sequencing here drew on CD4+ T cells sorted from PBMCs, taken 45 days after the yellow fever booster vaccination. The DNA reads as follows: TGCGCCAGCAGCCCAGGTAGGGTCCGGGTAAGGGACTCCTACAATGAGCAGTTCTTC. It is translated as CASSPGRVRVRDSYNEQFF.